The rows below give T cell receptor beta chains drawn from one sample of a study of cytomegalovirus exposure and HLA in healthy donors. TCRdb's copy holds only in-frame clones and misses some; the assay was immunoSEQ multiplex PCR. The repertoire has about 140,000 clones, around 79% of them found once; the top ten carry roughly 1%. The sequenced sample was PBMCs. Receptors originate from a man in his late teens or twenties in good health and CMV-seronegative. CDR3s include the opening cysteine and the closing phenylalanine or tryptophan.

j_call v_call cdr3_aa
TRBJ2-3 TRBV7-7 CASSLVPTDTQYF
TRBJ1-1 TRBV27 CASSPTGGMNTEAFF
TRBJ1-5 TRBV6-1 CASSDLWTGGNQPQHF
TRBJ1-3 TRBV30 CAWSVSRDGNTIYF
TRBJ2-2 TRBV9 CATRTGMNTGELFF
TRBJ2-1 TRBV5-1 CASSPGGASSYNEQFF
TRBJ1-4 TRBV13 CASSFGGQGEKLFF
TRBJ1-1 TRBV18 CASSDRGLFMNTEAFF
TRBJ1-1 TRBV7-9 CSSSSEGARAFF
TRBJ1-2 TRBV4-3 CASSDTGTGYGYTF
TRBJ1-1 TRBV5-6 CASSWTGGRTEAFF
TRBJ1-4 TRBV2 CASSERGSGEKLFF
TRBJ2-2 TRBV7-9 CASSGRLAVGELFF
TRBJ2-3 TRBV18 CASSPKMTPRGTDTQYF
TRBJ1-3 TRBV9 CASSVDGGAGNTIYF
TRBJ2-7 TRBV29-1 CSVGAGLGQYF
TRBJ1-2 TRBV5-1 CASSMRQGLIKGYTF
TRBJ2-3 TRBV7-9 CASSSQGLDTQYF
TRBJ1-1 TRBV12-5 CASGLVTLPELPRMNTEAFF
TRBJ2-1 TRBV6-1 CASSRGQYNEQFF
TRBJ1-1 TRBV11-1 CASSLVMAANTEAFF
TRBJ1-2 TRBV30 CAWNPTGPYGYTF
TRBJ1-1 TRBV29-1 CSALTGRSEAFF
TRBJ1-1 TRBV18 CASSPTGRKMNTEAFF
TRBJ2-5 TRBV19 CASSVAGSQETQYF
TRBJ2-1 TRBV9 CASSVRSDEQFF
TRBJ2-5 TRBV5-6 CASSVRQLHQETQYF
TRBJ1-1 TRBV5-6 CASSPFPNTEAFF
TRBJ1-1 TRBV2 CASSSQGSDTEAFF
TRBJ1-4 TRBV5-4 CASSQNRGGDEKLFF
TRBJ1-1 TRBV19 CASSPGTSNTEAFF
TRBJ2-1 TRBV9 CASSVVSSGGAEQFF
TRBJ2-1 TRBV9 CASSVGSASIDEQFF
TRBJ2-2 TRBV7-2 CASSLSGGVIGELFF
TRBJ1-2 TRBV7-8 CASSLGGQGYGYTF
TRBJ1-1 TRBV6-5 CASRNQGFGTEAFF
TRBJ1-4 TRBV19 CASRKGQPTNEKLFF
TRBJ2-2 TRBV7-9 CASSSNSNTGELFF
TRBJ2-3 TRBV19 CASSLRTGSTDTQYF
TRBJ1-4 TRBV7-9 CASSLYYEKLFF
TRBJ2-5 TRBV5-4 CASSLGTSGGLDSETQYF
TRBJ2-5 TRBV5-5 CASSSQGVGDETQYF
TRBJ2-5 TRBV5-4 CASSASGGALETQYF
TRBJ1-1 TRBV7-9 CASSSTGWTEAFF